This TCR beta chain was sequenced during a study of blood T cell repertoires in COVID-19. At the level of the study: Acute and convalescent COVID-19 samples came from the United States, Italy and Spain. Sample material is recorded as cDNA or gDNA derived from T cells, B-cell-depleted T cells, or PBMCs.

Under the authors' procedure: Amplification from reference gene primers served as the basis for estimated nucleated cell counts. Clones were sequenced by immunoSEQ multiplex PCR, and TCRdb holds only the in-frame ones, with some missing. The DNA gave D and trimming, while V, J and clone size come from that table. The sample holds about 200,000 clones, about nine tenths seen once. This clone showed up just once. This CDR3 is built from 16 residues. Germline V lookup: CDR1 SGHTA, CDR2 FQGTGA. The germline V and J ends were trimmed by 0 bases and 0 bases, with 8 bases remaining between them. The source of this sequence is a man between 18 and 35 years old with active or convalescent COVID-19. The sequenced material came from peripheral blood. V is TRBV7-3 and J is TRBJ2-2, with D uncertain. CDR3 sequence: CASSLTVRSNTGELFF. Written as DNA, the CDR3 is TGTGCCAGCAGCTTAACGGTGCGGTCGAACACCGGGGAGCTGTTTTTT.